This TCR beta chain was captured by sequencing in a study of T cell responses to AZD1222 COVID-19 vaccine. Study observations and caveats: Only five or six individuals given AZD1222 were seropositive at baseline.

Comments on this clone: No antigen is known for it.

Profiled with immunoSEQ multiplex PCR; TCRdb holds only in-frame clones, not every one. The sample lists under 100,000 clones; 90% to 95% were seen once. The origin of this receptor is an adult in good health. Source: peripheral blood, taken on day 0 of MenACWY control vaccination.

The CDR3: CASSLPGAEGEQFF. CDR3 nucleotides: TGTGCCAGCAGTTTACCCGGGGCGGAGGGCGAGCAGTTCTTC. The chain has TRBV27 and TRBJ2-1; possible D gene TRBD2, 6 bases. V lost 2 bases to trimming and J lost 10 bases, with 15 bases between them. CDR3 size: 14 residues. Looked up from germline, CDR1 is MNHEY and CDR2 is SMNVEV (reference sequence).